This T cell receptor beta chain came from a study of regulatory T cells in long-lasting Graves disease. To make TCR beta libraries, researchers used iRepertoire HTBI primers and Arm-PCR of CDR3 regions. TCRdb re-called the multiplex PCR reads through MiXCR, storing one row per CDR3 protein. The sample lists roughly 530,000 distinct CDR3 sequences, about 16% occurring once. Germline V lookup: CDR1 SGDLS, CDR2 YYNGEE. Between the trimmed V and J ends, which lost 4 bases and 0 bases, there was a span of 13 bases. This CDR3 has 16 residues. Regarding time point: newly diagnosed GD, antithyroid drugs for less than 3 months. From RNA extracted from PBMCs, the TCR library was made. The same sample was also studied in work on T cells in Graves' hyperthyroidism and ophthalmopathy.

The sequence was collected from a woman aged 35-60 years with Graves disease. The chain combines TRBV9 with TRBJ1-4; D gene uncertain. Specimen: peripheral blood mononuclear cells (PBMCs), collected at new diagnosis, from a patient treated with antithyroid drugs. In DNA, the CDR3 is TGTGCCAGCAGCAATCATCCGGGAGCAACTAATGAAAAACTGTTTTTT. Its translation is CASSNHPGATNEKLFF.